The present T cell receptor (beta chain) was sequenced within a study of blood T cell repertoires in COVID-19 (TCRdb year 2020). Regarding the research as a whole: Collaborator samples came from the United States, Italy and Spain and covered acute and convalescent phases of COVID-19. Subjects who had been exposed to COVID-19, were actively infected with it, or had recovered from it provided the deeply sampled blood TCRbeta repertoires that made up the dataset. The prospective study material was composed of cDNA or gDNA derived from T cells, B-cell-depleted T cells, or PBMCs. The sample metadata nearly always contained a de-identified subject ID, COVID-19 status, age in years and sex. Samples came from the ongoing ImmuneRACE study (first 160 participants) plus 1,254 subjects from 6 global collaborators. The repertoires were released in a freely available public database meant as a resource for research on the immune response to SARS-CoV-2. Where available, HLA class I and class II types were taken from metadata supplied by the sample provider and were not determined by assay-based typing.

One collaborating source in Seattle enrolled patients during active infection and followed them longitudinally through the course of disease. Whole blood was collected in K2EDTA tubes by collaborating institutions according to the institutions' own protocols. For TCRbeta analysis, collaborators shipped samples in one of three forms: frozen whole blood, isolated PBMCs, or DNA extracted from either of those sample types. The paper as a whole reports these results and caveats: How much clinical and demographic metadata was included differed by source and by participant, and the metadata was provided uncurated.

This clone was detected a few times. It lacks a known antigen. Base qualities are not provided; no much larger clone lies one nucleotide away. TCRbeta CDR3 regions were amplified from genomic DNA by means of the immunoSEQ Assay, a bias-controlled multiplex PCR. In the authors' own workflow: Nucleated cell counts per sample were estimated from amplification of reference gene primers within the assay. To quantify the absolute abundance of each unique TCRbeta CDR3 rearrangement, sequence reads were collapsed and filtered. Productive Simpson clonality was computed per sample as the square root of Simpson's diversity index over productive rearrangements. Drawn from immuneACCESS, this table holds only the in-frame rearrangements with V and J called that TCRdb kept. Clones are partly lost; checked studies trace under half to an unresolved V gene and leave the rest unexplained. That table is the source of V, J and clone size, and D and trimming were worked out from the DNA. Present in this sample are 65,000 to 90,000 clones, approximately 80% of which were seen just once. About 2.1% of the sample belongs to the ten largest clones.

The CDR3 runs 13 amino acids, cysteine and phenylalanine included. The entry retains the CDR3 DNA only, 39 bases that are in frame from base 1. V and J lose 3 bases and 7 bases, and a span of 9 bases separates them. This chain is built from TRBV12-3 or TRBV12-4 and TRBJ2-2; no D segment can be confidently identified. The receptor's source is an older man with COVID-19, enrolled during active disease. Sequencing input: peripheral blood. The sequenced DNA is TGTGCCAGCAGTTTGGGCTTCGGCGGGGAGCTGTTTTTT. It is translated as CASSLGFGGELFF.